A selection of T cell receptor beta chains follows, all from one sample in a study of sequential checkpoint blockade in melanoma. This table comes from immunoSEQ multiplex PCR, and its TCRdb copy is limited to in-frame clones, with some not included. The table lists 14,000 or so clones, less than 55% of them singletons, with 15% to 20% in the top ten. The source material was CD8+ T cells sorted from blood (inferred from file names), sampled from a patient given nivolumab and ipilimumab in sequence. The receptors were gathered from a human donor with melanoma. Both conserved end residues are part of each CDR3. The D gene is left open where the match is weak. For some rows the clone size is stated as once, few or many, or as a class when expanded; others skip it.

>TRBJ2-7|NA|TRBV19|few
CASSIGENYEQYF
TGTGCCAGTAGTATCGGGGAGAACTACGAGCAGTACTTC
>TRBJ1-2|NA|TRBV6-5|NA
CASSVTGFNGYTF
TGTGCCAGCAGTGTAACAGGGTTTAATGGCTACACCTTC
>TRBJ2-1|TRBD2|TRBV5-1|NA
CASSKKGLASYNEQFF
TGCGCCAGCAGCAAAAAGGGACTAGCATCCTACAATGAGCAGTTCTTC
>TRBJ1-5|TRBD1|TRBV7-6|NA
CASSRQGFNQPQHF
TGTGCCAGCAGCCGACAGGGCTTCAATCAGCCCCAGCATTTT
>TRBJ2-1|TRBD2|TRBV29-1|few
CSVIGSGSGNEQFF
TGCAGCGTGATTGGGAGCGGGAGTGGAAATGAGCAGTTCTTC
>TRBJ2-7|TRBD1|TRBV18|NA
CASSPGWTGGGTYEQYF
TGTGCCAGCTCACCAGGGTGGACAGGTGGGGGTACATACGAGCAGTACTTC
>TRBJ1-5|NA|TRBV27|few
CASSSIPGDQPQHF
TGTGCCAGCAGTTCCATCCCGGGGGATCAGCCCCAGCATTTT
>TRBJ2-3|NA|TRBV2|NA
CASSDYGGTDTQYF
TGTGCCAGCAGCGATTACGGGGGCACAGATACGCAGTATTTT
>TRBJ2-1|TRBD2|TRBV5-6|NA
CASNPSSGFYNEQFF
TGTGCCAGCAACCCCTCTAGCGGGTTTTACAATGAGCAGTTCTTC
>TRBJ2-5|TRBD2|TRBV13|few
CASASGEGETQYF
TGTGCCAGCGCCTCGGGGGAGGGAGAGACCCAGTACTTC
>TRBJ1-3|TRBD1|TRBV29-1|NA
CSVIGTGGQYF
TGCAGCGTCATTGGGACAGGGGGACAATATTTT
>TRBJ2-5|NA|TRBV2|few
CALLTSNQETQYF
TGTGCCTTACTTACCTCGAACCAAGAGACCCAGTACTTC
>TRBJ1-1|TRBD1|TRBV4-1|NA
CASSQEGTGFTNTEAFF
TGCGCCAGCAGCCAAGAAGGGACAGGGTTCACGAACACTGAAGCTTTCTTT
>TRBJ2-1|TRBD2|TRBV2|NA
CASKDSGVHNEQFF
TGTGCCAGCAAGGATAGCGGGGTCCACAATGAGCAGTTCTTC
>TRBJ2-1|TRBD2|TRBV11-3|NA
CASSLFGGLAGGNEQFF
TGTGCCAGCAGCTTATTTGGAGGGCTAGCGGGGGGCAATGAGCAGTTCTTC
>TRBJ2-7|TRBD1|TRBV15|once
CATSLGQGVFHEQYF
TGTGCCACCAGCCTGGGGCAGGGGGTGTTCCACGAGCAGTACTTC
>TRBJ2-7|NA|TRBV19|NA
CASSPGTGGYEQYF
TGTGCCAGTAGTCCTGGGACTGGGGGATACGAGCAGTACTTC
>TRBJ2-2|TRBD1|TRBV5-1|NA
CASSLYGQENTGELFF
TGCGCCAGCAGCCTATACGGACAGGAGAACACCGGGGAGCTGTTTTTT
>TRBJ2-4|TRBD2|TRBV4-2|NA
CASSQDRGGMAKNIQYF
TGTGCCAGCAGCCAAGATCGGGGGGGAATGGCCAAAAACATTCAGTACTTC
>TRBJ2-3|TRBD1|TRBV27|NA
CASSLMFRTGGTGDTQYF
TGTGCCAGCAGTTTAATGTTCCGGACAGGGGGTACCGGAGATACGCAGTATTTT
>TRBJ2-1|TRBD2|TRBV11-2|NA
CASSFGSGSSYNEQFF
TGTGCCAGCAGCTTCGGGAGCGGGAGCTCCTACAATGAGCAGTTCTTC
>TRBJ2-6|TRBD1|TRBV19|few
CASSIAGGSGANVLTF
TGTGCCAGTAGTATAGCAGGGGGCTCTGGGGCCAACGTCCTGACTTTC
>TRBJ2-7|NA|TRBV19|NA
CASSLGAPYEQYF
TGTGCCAGTAGTCTTGGGGCGCCCTACGAGCAGTACTTC
>TRBJ2-7|NA|TRBV27|NA
CASSPGSSSYEQYF
TGTGCCAGCAGTCCAGGGTCGAGCTCCTACGAGCAGTACTTC
>TRBJ2-1|NA|TRBV7-7|NA
CASSLDIRGAYNEQFF
TGTGCCAGCAGCCTTGATATTAGGGGCGCCTACAATGAGCAGTTCTTC
>TRBJ2-1|TRBD2|TRBV11-2|NA
CASSFPAGGFYAEQFF
TGTGCCAGCAGCTTCCCTGCGGGAGGGTTTTATGCTGAGCAGTTCTTC
>TRBJ2-5|TRBD2|TRBV7-9|NA
CASSLAGGHQETQYF
TGTGCCAGCAGCTTAGCGGGAGGGCACCAAGAGACCCAGTACTTC
>TRBJ2-7|TRBD1|TRBV27|NA
CASSDRTGLDGDEQYF
TGTGCCAGCAGTGATCGGACAGGTTTGGATGGGGACGAGCAGTACTTC
>TRBJ1-2|TRBD1|TRBV4-1|NA
CASSQDLPGGNYGYTF
TGCGCCAGCAGCCAAGATCTCCCAGGGGGGAACTATGGCTACACCTTC
>TRBJ2-7|TRBD2|TRBV2|NA
CASSDPGVLAGGEQYF
TGTGCCAGCAGTGATCCGGGAGTACTAGCGGGAGGTGAGCAGTACTTC
>TRBJ2-3|NA|TRBV5-1|NA
CASSLRADTQYF
TGCGCCAGCAGCTTGAGAGCAGATACGCAGTATTTT
>TRBJ1-1|NA|TRBV19|few
CASSIDAGVDTEAFF
TGTGCCAGTAGTATAGATGCGGGGGTCGACACTGAAGCTTTCTTT
>TRBJ1-4|NA|TRBV6-5|few
CASSYSSGRSGEKLFF
TGTGCCAGCAGTTACTCGAGTGGGAGGTCTGGTGAAAAACTGTTTTTT
>TRBJ2-7|NA|TRBV2|few
CATTTPMSSYEQYF
TGTGCCACCACGACACCCATGAGCTCCTACGAGCAGTACTTC
>TRBJ2-7|TRBD1|TRBV6-5|few
CASSYSRQGAYEQYF
TGTGCCAGCAGTTACTCGCGACAGGGGGCGTACGAGCAGTACTTC
>TRBJ2-7|TRBD2|TRBV27|few
CASSFLAGRALYEQYF
TGTGCCAGCAGTTTCCTTGCTGGGAGGGCCCTCTACGAGCAGTACTTC
>TRBJ1-6|NA|TRBV5-6|few
CASSLNLNSPLHF
TGTGCCAGCAGCTTGAATCTTAATTCACCCCTCCACTTT
>TRBJ2-7|NA|TRBV5-1|few
CASSFGGTYEQYF
TGCGCCAGCAGCTTTGGGGGCACCTACGAGCAGTACTTC
>TRBJ1-1|NA|TRBV7-2|few
CASSLGLATEAFF
TGTGCCAGCAGCTTAGGACTCGCCACTGAAGCTTTCTTT
>TRBJ2-6|NA|TRBV27|once
CASSSDSAGANVLTF
TGTGCCAGCAGTTCTGACTCGGCTGGGGCCAACGTCCTGACTTTC
>TRBJ1-2|NA|TRBV29-1|NA
CSVGRGGTLRGYTF
TGCAGCGTCGGTCGGGGGGGGACCCTAAGGGGCTACACCTTC
>TRBJ2-2|TRBD2|TRBV4-2|NA
CASSPGGWRENTGELFF
TGTGCCAGCAGCCCGGGGGGGTGGCGGGAGAACACCGGGGAGCTGTTTTTT
>TRBJ2-7|NA|TRBV5-1|few
CASSPLEAVYEQYF
TGCGCCAGCAGCCCTTTGGAGGCAGTCTACGAGCAGTACTTC